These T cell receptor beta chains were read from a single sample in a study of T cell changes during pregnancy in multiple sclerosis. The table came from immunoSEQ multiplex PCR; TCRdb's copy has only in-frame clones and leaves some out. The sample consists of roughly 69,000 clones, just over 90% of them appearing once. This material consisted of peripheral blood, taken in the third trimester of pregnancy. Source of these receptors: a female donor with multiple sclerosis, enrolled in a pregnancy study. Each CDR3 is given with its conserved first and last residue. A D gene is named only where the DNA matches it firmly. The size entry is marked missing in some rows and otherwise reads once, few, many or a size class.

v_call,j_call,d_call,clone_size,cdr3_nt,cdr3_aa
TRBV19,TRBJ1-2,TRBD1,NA,TGTGCCAGTAGTAGCTCCGGGACAGGAGCCCTCTATGGCTACACCTTC,CASSSSGTGALYGYTF
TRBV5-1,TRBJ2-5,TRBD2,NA,TGCGCCAGCAGCTTCGCGGGGGAAGAGACCCAGTACTTC,CASSFAGEETQYF
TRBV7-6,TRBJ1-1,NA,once,TGTGCCAGCAGCTTAATGGAGGGCACTGAAGCTTTCTTT,CASSLMEGTEAFF
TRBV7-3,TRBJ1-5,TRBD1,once,TGTGCCAGCAGCTTATCAGGGGGCGTTCAGCCCCAGCATTTT,CASSLSGGVQPQHF
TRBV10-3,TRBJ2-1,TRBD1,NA,TGTGCCATCAGAACCGGACAGGGAGCCTACAATGAGCAGTTCTTC,CAIRTGQGAYNEQFF
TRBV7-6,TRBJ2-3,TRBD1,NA,TGTGCCAGCAGCTTCCACGGGACAGGGGGGGCAGATACGCAGTATTTT,CASSFHGTGGADTQYF
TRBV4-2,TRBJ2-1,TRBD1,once,TGTGCCAGCAGCCCCCGGGACAGGGAGGTCAATGAGCAGTTCTTC,CASSPRDREVNEQFF
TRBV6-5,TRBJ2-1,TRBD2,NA,TGTGCCAGCAGCCCACTAGCGGGGGTGCAGTTCTTC,CASSPLAGVQFF
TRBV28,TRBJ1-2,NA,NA,TGTGCCAGCAGTTTTGGGCCTGGGTGGACAGTACAAGGCTACACCTTC,CASSFGPGWTVQGYTF
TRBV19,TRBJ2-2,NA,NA,TGTGCCAGTAGTACCTCCGGACTCTACACCGGGGAGCTGTTTTTT,CASSTSGLYTGELFF
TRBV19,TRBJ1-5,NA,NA,TGTGCCAGTACCGCGGCCTACAATCAGCCCCAGCATTTT,CASTAAYNQPQHF
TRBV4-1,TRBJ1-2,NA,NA,TGCGCCAGCAGCCACCGGGTGGGCTATGGCTACACCTTC,CASSHRVGYGYTF
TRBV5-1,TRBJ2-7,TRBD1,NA,TGCGCCAGCAGCTTGTACAGGGGGCACGAGCAGTACTTC,CASSLYRGHEQYF
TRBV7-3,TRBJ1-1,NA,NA,TGTGCCAGCAGCTTTAACAGTTTAAGCACTGAAGCTTTCTTT,CASSFNSLSTEAFF